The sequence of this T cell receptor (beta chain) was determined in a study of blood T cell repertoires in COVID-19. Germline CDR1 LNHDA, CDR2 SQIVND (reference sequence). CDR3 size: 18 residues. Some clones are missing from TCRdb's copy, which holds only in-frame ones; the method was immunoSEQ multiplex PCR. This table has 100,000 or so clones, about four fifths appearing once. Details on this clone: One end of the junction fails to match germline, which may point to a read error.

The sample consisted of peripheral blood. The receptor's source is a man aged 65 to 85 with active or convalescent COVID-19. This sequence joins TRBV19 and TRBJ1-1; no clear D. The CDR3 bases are TGTGCCAGTAGTCTAGACGGATCGCGCGGAGCAGTAGGCACTGAAGCTTTCTTT. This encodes CASSLDGSRGAVGTEAFF.